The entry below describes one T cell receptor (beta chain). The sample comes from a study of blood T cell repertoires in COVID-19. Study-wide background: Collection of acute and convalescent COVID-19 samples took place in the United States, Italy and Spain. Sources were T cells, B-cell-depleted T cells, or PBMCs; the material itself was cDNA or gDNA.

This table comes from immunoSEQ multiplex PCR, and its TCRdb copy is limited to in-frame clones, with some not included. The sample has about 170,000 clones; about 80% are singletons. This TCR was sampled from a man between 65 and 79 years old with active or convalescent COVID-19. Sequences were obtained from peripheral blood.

CDR3 bases: TGTGCCTGGAGGGAAGCCCCACCTCCCGGGGACACTGAAGCTTTCTTT. Its translation is CAWREAPPPGDTEAFF. This chain uses TRBV30 with TRBJ1-1; unclear D gene. The CDR3 is 16 residues long. Germline CDR1 GTSNPN, CDR2 SVGIG (reference sequence). V dropped 3 bases and J dropped 3 bases, with 20 bases sitting between them.